These 22 T cell receptor beta chains came from one sample sequenced in a study of radiotherapy plus CTLA-4 blockade in lung cancer. Data came from immunoSEQ multiplex PCR; TCRdb stores just in-frame clones and leaves some out. Of about 88,000 clones listed, more than 70% were seen once; the top ten hold over 12%. This sample comprised peripheral blood, obtained from a patient treated with radiotherapy plus ipilimumab. The receptor set was obtained from a human donor with non-small cell lung cancer that progressed on radiotherapy plus ipilimumab.

The gene calls are TRBV27 and TRBJ2-1; 7 nucleotides align to TRBD2. The CDR3 has 17 amino acids. V lost 4 bases and J lost 4; bases outside the gene matches: 13. Germline V lookup: CDR1 MNHEY, CDR2 SMNVEV (reference sequence). The CDR3 coding sequence is TGTGCCAGCAGTTCCCCCTTTGCGGGAGAGGAGTACAATGAGCAGTTCTTC. The encoded protein is CASSSPFAGEEYNEQFF.

This clone came up a few times. The J gene is TRBJ1-5, the V gene TRBV5-1; 7 bases align to TRBD1. This CDR3 is 16 amino acids long. With 0 bases clipped from V and 6 bases from J, the junction kept 9 bases outside the gene matches. Germline V lookup: CDR1 SGHRS, CDR2 YFSETQ. This CDR3 is CASSLGGQSVGQPQHF. As DNA, the CDR3 is TGCGCCAGCAGCTTGGGGGGACAGTCGGTCGGTCAGCCCCAGCATTTT.

The gene calls are TRBV28 and TRBJ2-7; 9 nucleotides agree with TRBD2. CDR1 is MDHEN, CDR2 SYDVKM, per germline. V dropped 2 bases and J dropped 0; count of bases not matched to a gene: 5. CDR3 length: 16 residues. The DNA of the CDR3 is TGTGCCAGCAGTTTAAGCCTAGCGGGGTACTCCTACGAGCAGTACTTC. It is translated as CASSLSLAGYSYEQYF.

This clone was detected only a few times. The V and J genes are TRBV4-1 and TRBJ2-5; 7 bases are shared with TRBD2. The CDR3 contains 15 residues. V shed 2 bases and J 3 bases; nucleotides not matched to a gene: 6. Per the germline V gene, CDR1 is MGHRA and CDR2 is YSYEKL. For the CDR3, the DNA is TGCGCCAGCAGCCAAACCGGGACTACCGAAGAGACCCAGTACTTC. Translation gives CASSQTGTTEETQYF.

The rearrangement joins TRBV7-9 to TRBJ2-6; either TRBD1 or TRBD2 may supply D (5 bases each). The length of the CDR3 is 17 residues. Per the germline V gene, CDR1 is SEHNR and CDR2 is FQNEAQ (reference sequence). Trimming removed 5 bases at V and 2 bases at J, with 16 bases between. This chain's CDR3 is CASSAGRRGTGANVLTF. The CDR3, as DNA: TGTGCCAGCAGCGCGGGCCGAAGGGGTACTGGGGCCAACGTCCTGACTTTC.

The chain couples TRBV5-1 to TRBJ2-7, with 7 nucleotides matching TRBD1. The CDR3 is 13 amino acids. J gave up 2 bases and V 2 bases, and 1 base lay outside the gene matches. Germline-derived CDR1 and CDR2 are SGHRS and YFSETQ. The CDR3: CASSFDRAYEQYF. CDR3 in DNA: TGCGCCAGCAGCTTCGACAGGGCCTACGAGCAGTACTTC.

The chain couples TRBV9 to TRBJ2-5; 10 bases match TRBD2. V dropped 0 bases and J dropped 4; count of bases not matched to a gene: 9. The CDR3 spans 17 residues. The germline V gene encodes CDR1 SGDLS and CDR2 YYNGEE. The CDR3 loop is CASSVGSSGSLSETQYF. CDR3 in DNA: TGTGCCAGCAGCGTAGGGTCTAGCGGGAGTCTTTCAGAGACCCAGTACTTC.

This sequence joins TRBV6-5 and TRBJ2-2; 10 bases are a match to TRBD1. After removal of 0 bases from V and 7 bases from J, the junction contained 5 bases not matched to a gene. Germline V CDR1 and CDR2: MNHEY, SVGAGI. The CDR3 spans 16 residues. The CDR3 DNA sequence: TGTGCCAGCAGTTACTCGAGGACAGGGGGAATCGGGGAGCTGTTTTTT. Its protein is CASSYSRTGGIGELFF.

This clone was detected only a few times. V and J are TRBV14 and TRBJ1-5; tentatively, D is TRBD1 (6 bases). This CDR3 is 14 amino acids long. The germline gives CDR1 SGHDN, CDR2 FVKESK. Trimming left V 1 base short and J 4 bases short, with 8 bases between. The CDR3 sequence: CASSQGGGNQPQHF. The CDR3 bases are TGTGCCAGCAGCCAAGGAGGGGGGAATCAGCCCCAGCATTTT.

This chain links TRBV5-1 with TRBJ1-1; D gene ambiguous. Germline V lookup: CDR1 SGHRS, CDR2 YFSETQ. Trimming left V 0 bases short and J 8 bases short, with 5 bases between. This CDR3 comprises 11 residues. CDR3 coding DNA: TGCGCCAGCAGCTTGGCGGGGGAAGCTTTCTTT. This translates into CASSLAGEAFF.

This clone has just one count. Other DNA variants within this sample encode the same CDR3. The chain links TRBV7-2 to TRBJ2-5; 7 bases map to TRBD1. CDR3 length: 14 residues. V lost 5 bases, J lost 5 bases, and 8 bases stayed unmatched. The germline V gene has CDR1 SGHTA and CDR2 FQGNSA. The CDR3 loop reads CASSLSGGQETQYF. DNA for the CDR3: TGTGCCAGCAGCCTTTCAGGGGGTCAGGAGACCCAGTACTTC.

The chain couples TRBV5-1 to TRBJ2-5, with TRBD1 matching over 7 bases. This CDR3 has 13 amino acids. Germline loops: CDR1 SGHRS, CDR2 YFSETQ. Losses at the gene ends were 4 bases for V and 5 bases for J; bases not matched to a gene: 5. The CDR3 sequence is CASSPTGEETQYF. CDR3 in DNA: TGCGCCAGCAGCCCTACAGGGGAGGAGACCCAGTACTTC.

This sequence joins TRBV28 and TRBJ1-3, with D unclear. The CDR3 contains 15 residues. V shed 2 bases and J shed 0 bases, with 8 bases lying between them. Germline CDR1 and CDR2: MDHEN and SYDVKM. The chain's CDR3 is CASSLPIGSGNTIYF. In nucleotides, the CDR3 is TGTGCCAGCAGTTTACCCATAGGCTCTGGAAACACCATATATTTT.

V and J are TRBV15 and TRBJ2-3; D remains ambiguous. The germline CDR1 and CDR2 sequences are LNHNV and YYDKDF (reference sequence). The CDR3 sequence is 15 residues long. Trimming stripped 4 bases from V and 2 bases from J, with 13 bases between. The CDR3 DNA is TGTGCCACCAGCATAGAACAGACGGACACAGATACGCAGTATTTT. Its protein is CATSIEQTDTDTQYF.

J is TRBJ2-7 and V is TRBV7-2; tentatively, D is TRBD1 (7 bases). Per germline, CDR1 SGHTA and CDR2 FQGNSA. The germline V and J ends were trimmed by 2 bases and 3 bases, with 14 bases remaining between them. This CDR3 has 15 residues. DNA of the CDR3: TGTGCCAGCAGCTTAAACAGGGGAGGTCTCTACGAGCAGTACTTC. Translation: CASSLNRGGLYEQYF.

This sequence joins TRBV30 and TRBJ1-5; 8 nucleotides align to TRBD1. This CDR3 has 13 amino acids. Trimming took 2 bases from V and 7 from J; bases not matched to a gene: 4. The germline V gene has CDR1 GTSNPN and CDR2 SVGIG (reference sequence). CDR3: CAWSTNRGQPQHF. DNA of the CDR3: TGTGCCTGGAGTACAAACAGGGGGCAGCCCCAGCATTTT.

The V call is TRBV27, the J call TRBJ2-7; 12 nucleotides match TRBD2. The V gene's germline CDR1 is MNHEY and CDR2 SMNVEV (reference sequence). The CDR3 length is 14 residues. V shed 5 bases, J shed 6 bases, and the junction held 5 bases outside the gene matches. The CDR3 reads CASSLLAGGPEQYF. The CDR3, as DNA: TGTGCCAGCAGTCTACTAGCGGGAGGACCCGAGCAGTACTTC.

The V and J genes are TRBV28 and TRBJ2-4; a weak D match, TRBD1 (6 bases). CDR3 length: 14 residues. Per germline, CDR1 MDHEN and CDR2 SYDVKM. The CDR3 DNA is TGTGCTTCTCAGGGGTCCTTAGCCAAAAACATTCAGTACTTC. It specifies CASQGSLAKNIQYF.

The V call is TRBV28, the J call TRBJ2-7; the match to TRBD2 covers 8 bases. The CDR3 is 13 amino acids. Germline lookup yields CDR1 MDHEN and CDR2 SYDVKM. J was trimmed by 3 bases and V by 5 bases; bases with no gene match: 3. The DNA for the CDR3 is TGTGCCAGCAGTACACTAGCGGACTACGAGCAGTACTTC. It specifies CASSTLADYEQYF.

There are a few counts of this clone. The chain employs TRBV12-5 and TRBJ1-1; no clear D gene. V was trimmed by 6 bases and J by 4 bases, leaving 12 bases between them. This CDR3 comprises 13 residues. The germline CDR1 and CDR2 sequences are LGHNT and FRNRAP. CDR3 in DNA: TGTGCTAGTGGGGGCCCCTCGGGCACTGAAGCTTTCTTT. Amino acids: CASGGPSGTEAFF.

This clone was found once. The genes are TRBV2 and TRBJ1-4; D is uncertain. CDR3 length: 13 residues. Per the germline V gene, CDR1 is SNHLY and CDR2 is FYNNEI. The V end was cut by 7 bases, the J end by 5 bases, with 11 bases between. The CDR3 here is CASTQEGNEKLFF. The CDR3 bases are TGTGCCAGCACCCAAGAAGGGAATGAAAAACTGTTTTTT.

This chain uses TRBV6-1 with TRBJ2-1, with a possible D match to TRBD1 (6 bases). CDR1 and CDR2 (germline): MNHNS, SASEGT. V was pared by 5 bases and J by 0 bases, with 11 bases between. This CDR3 contains 15 residues. Here the CDR3 DNA reads TGTGCCAGCAGTCTTCCAGGGGACTCCTACAATGAGCAGTTCTTC. It codes for CASSLPGDSYNEQFF.